Shown below are 11 T cell receptor beta chains from a single sample sequenced in a study of shared clonotypes between healthy human individuals. Profiled with immunoSEQ multiplex PCR; TCRdb holds only in-frame clones, not every one. The table lists 190,000 or so clones, about 66% of them singletons. The sequenced material came from memory CD4+ T cells sorted from blood. Regarding subset: CD45RA-negative fraction. These receptors came from a man under 40 in good health.

The CDR3 protein is CASSPDPGTGAGYTF. In nucleotides, the CDR3 is TGCGCCAGCAGCCCCGACCCCGGGACAGGGGCCGGCTACACCTTC. The rearrangement joins TRBV5-1 to TRBJ1-2; TRBD1 agrees at 10 bases. The V and J ends lost 4 bases and 8 bases, in that order; junction bases with no gene match: 11. This CDR3 has 15 amino acids. Germline loops: CDR1 SGHRS, CDR2 YFSETQ.

This clone came up many times. The rearrangement joins TRBV30 to TRBJ1-2; D unresolved. Trimming removed 0 bases at V and 8 bases at J, with 10 bases between. Germline V lookup: CDR1 GTSNPN, CDR2 SVGIG (reference sequence). The CDR3 length is 12 residues. This CDR3 reads CAWSVWALGYTF. CDR3 in DNA: TGTGCCTGGAGTGTATGGGCTCTCGGCTACACCTTC.

This clone was detected a few times. This rearrangement joins TRBV27 to TRBJ2-7; D may match TRBD1 or TRBD2 (7 bases each). The CDR3 runs to 16 residues. From germline, CDR1 is MNHEY and CDR2 SMNVEV (reference sequence). Trimming stripped 7 bases from V and 4 bases from J, with 23 bases between. Here the CDR3 reads CASKPSRGGRFYEQYF. The DNA for the CDR3 is TGTGCCAGCAAACCTAGCAGGGGGGGGCGCTTTTACGAGCAGTACTTC.

This chain connects TRBV6-6 to TRBJ1-2, with a weak D call TRBD1 (5 bases). Germline V gives CDR1 MNHNY, CDR2 SVGAGI (reference sequence). The length of the CDR3 is 15 residues. V was shortened by 6 bases and J by 5 bases, with 19 bases between the two germline ends. Written as DNA, the CDR3 is TGTGCCAGCAGCCCACCCGGCAATGGGGGATATGGCTACACCTTC. Its protein is CASSPPGNGGYGYTF.

This chain uses TRBV29-1 with TRBJ2-1; 8 positions match TRBD2. The CDR3 is 14 residues long. Trimming took 4 bases from V and 12 from J; bases not matched to a gene: 14. CDR1 SQVTM and CDR2 ANQGSEA come from the germline V gene. The chain's CDR3 is CSVAGTSWSRGQFF. The CDR3 DNA reads TGCAGCGTTGCCGGGACTAGTTGGTCCCGGGGGCAGTTCTTC.

This clone turned up a few times. V gene TRBV5-4 combines with J gene TRBJ1-2, with a possible D match to TRBD1 (5 bases). Germline V gene lookup returns CDR1 SGHNT and CDR2 YYREEE (reference sequence). The ends were cut back, 4 bases at V and 4 bases at J, with 14 bases in the middle. This CDR3 contains 14 residues. Here the CDR3 DNA reads TGTGCCAGCAGCCCGGAACGACAGTCCTATGGCTACACCTTC. This codes for CASSPERQSYGYTF.

The rearrangement links TRBV18 to TRBJ2-7; D gene ambiguous. V dropped 6 bases and J dropped 0 bases, with 12 bases sitting between them. This CDR3 is built from 14 residues. Germline V gives CDR1 KGHSH, CDR2 LQKENI. The CDR3 here is CASSTKKSSYEQYF. For the CDR3, the DNA is TGTGCCAGCTCCACCAAGAAGAGCTCCTACGAGCAGTACTTC.

V usage is TRBV2 and J usage is TRBJ1-4; D not resolved. CDR1 is SNHLY, CDR2 FYNNEI, per germline. CDR3 length equals 14 residues. V lost 4 bases to trimming and J lost 10 bases, with 16 bases between them. The CDR3 spells CASSAQRPDGKLFF. The CDR3 DNA follows: TGTGCCAGCAGTGCCCAAAGACCCGACGGAAAACTGTTTTTT.

The chain is built from TRBV30 and TRBJ2-1; 8 nucleotides match TRBD2. J lost 8 bases, V lost 2 bases, and 8 bases had no gene match. CDR3 length equals 14 residues. CDR1 and CDR2 from the germline V gene are GTSNPN and SVGIG (reference sequence). For the CDR3, the DNA is TGTGCCTGGAGTAAAACGGGAGGGGAGGATGAGCAGTTCTTC. This sequence encodes CAWSKTGGEDEQFF.

This chain links TRBV5-6 with TRBJ1-5; D is undetermined. Germline V gene data show CDR1 as SGHDT and CDR2 as YYEEEE. The CDR3 is 17 residues long. Trimming pared 1 base from V and 0 bases from J, leaving 14 bases between. Here the CDR3 reads CASSLWFSSYSNQPQHF. The CDR3 DNA reads TGTGCCAGCAGCTTGTGGTTTTCCTCCTATAGCAATCAGCCCCAGCATTTT.

This clone has only one observation. J is TRBJ2-7 and V is TRBV5-6; D remains ambiguous. This CDR3 contains 15 residues. CDR1 and CDR2 from the germline V gene are SGHDT and YYEEEE. Trimming cost V 4 bases and J 3 bases, with 17 bases left between them. CDR3 in amino acids: CASSITRRTRYEQYF. The CDR3 nucleotides are TGTGCCAGCAGCATCACCAGACGGACGCGCTACGAGCAGTACTTC.